Listed below are T cell receptor beta chains from one sample, sequenced in a study of response to subunit inactivated influenza vaccine. From the RT-PCR reads, TCRdb called clonotypes with MiXCR, one entry per CDR3 protein. The sample records fewer than 600,000 distinct CDR3 sequences, 6.5% to 8% being singletons. Sequences were derived from PBMCs from blood, sampled around 2 years after vaccination. The receptor set was obtained from a man aged 50 to 69 who received an inactivated influenza vaccine. CDR3s leave out the opening cysteine and the closing phenylalanine or tryptophan. Each record gives: D gene, V gene, J gene, CDR3 protein. The D gene is left open where the match is weak.

TRBD2	TRBV7-9	TRBJ2-1	ASSSLAGPAYNEQF
TRBD1	TRBV27	TRBJ2-7	ASSFRQGGMTYEQY
-	TRBV7-9	TRBJ2-7	ASSLIPDEQY
-	TRBV20-1	TRBJ2-5	SGGAAPRRETQY
TRBD2	TRBV20-1	TRBJ2-3	SASGSGVNTQY
TRBD1	TRBV12-3/TRBV12-4	TRBJ1-2	ASSRQDREFDGYT
TRBD2	TRBV9	TRBJ2-1	ASSVEWASGGNEQF
TRBD1	TRBV9	TRBJ2-1	ASSQRTGSYNEQF
-	TRBV5-1	TRBJ2-5	ASSLWGVGETQY
-	TRBV5-5	TRBJ1-2	ASSLAPGTNYGYT
TRBD1	TRBV11-2	TRBJ2-7	ASSRYRGGSSYEQY
-	TRBV15	TRBJ2-2	ATSRDLGGGRSGELF
-	TRBV5-1	TRBJ2-5	ASSLLQGSETQY
-	TRBV28	TRBJ1-2	ASSGQSYGYT
-	TRBV10-3	TRBJ1-2	AISTGPHGYGYT
-	TRBV5-1	TRBJ2-3	ASSLDGAGSTDTQY
TRBD1	TRBV6-1	TRBJ2-1	ASRSPGTGQNEQF
TRBD1	TRBV20-1	TRBJ1-1	SARKRDSWNTEAF
-	TRBV4-1	TRBJ2-3	ASSSGRSGDTQY
-	TRBV7-2	TRBJ1-1	ASSLGLLNRRMNTEAF
-	TRBV7-9	TRBJ2-7	ASSPRSESYEQY
-	TRBV28	TRBJ1-1	ASRAGPSNTEAF
-	TRBV6-2/TRBV6-3	TRBJ1-5	ASKDRTYQPQH
-	TRBV2	TRBJ1-6	ASMILYSDSPLH
TRBD2	TRBV7-2	TRBJ2-1	ASSTLASSYNEQF
TRBD1	TRBV11-3	TRBJ2-1	ASSRGTGRNEQF
-	TRBV5-1	TRBJ2-7	ASSLGQPTYEQY
-	TRBV7-2	TRBJ1-3	ASSSSRASGNTIY
-	TRBV20-1	TRBJ1-1	SANTGTYNTEAF
-	TRBV28	TRBJ1-3	ASSFSASTIY
TRBD2	TRBV4-1	TRBJ2-3	ASSQDVAGGPTDTQY
-	TRBV10-3	TRBJ1-6	AISEPQANSPLH
-	TRBV30	TRBJ1-4	AWSIPGGSSEKLF
-	TRBV20-1	TRBJ1-4	SASTRRMNEKLF
-	TRBV4-2	TRBJ2-1	ASSQGQTRDEQF
-	TRBV7-9	TRBJ2-2	ASSFSYFANTGELF
-	TRBV7-2	TRBJ2-1	ASSQSHGLGSYNEQF
-	TRBV6-1	TRBJ1-1	ASSHSRAEEAF
TRBD1	TRBV6-1	TRBJ1-1	ASTTPGGTGGAF
-	TRBV5-1	TRBJ2-3	ASSLDGDNTDTQY
TRBD1	TRBV28	TRBJ2-7	ASSEGDRVYEQY
TRBD1	TRBV29-1	TRBJ2-3	SVITGVGTDTQY
-	TRBV5-1	TRBJ1-5	ASRQGDAQPQH
TRBD1	TRBV10-3	TRBJ2-5	AIRPGQSSETQY
TRBD1	TRBV20-1	TRBJ1-5	SASRGRSDQPQH